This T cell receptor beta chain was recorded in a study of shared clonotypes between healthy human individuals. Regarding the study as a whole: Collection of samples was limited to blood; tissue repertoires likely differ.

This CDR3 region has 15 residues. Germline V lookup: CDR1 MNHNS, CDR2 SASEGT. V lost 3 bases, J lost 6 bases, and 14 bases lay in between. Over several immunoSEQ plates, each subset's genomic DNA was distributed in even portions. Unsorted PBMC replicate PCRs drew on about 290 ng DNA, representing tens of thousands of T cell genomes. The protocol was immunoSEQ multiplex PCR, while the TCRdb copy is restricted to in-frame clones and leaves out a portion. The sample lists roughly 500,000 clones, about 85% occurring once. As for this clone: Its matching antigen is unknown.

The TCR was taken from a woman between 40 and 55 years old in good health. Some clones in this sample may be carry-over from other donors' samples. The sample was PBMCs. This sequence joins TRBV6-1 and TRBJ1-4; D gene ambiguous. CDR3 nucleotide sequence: TGTGCCAGCAGTGATCAGACGGGAGGATATGAAAAACTGTTTTTT. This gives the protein CASSDQTGGYEKLFF.